This T cell receptor (beta chain) emerged from a study of tumor-infiltrating lymphocytes in primary liver carcinoma. The wider study: The tumors ranged from roughly 4 to 11 cm across and fell within stage T1-T3 N0M0. The study's findings and limits: The study found tumor-adjacent and tumor-blood pairs overlapped less than tumor region pairs.

The CDR3 length is 17 residues. CDR1 is MNHNY and CDR2 is SVGAGI in the germline V gene (reference sequence). On this clonotype itself: Antigen: not known. The junction shows a germline mismatch at one end, possibly a read error.

Without any cell sorting, roughly 20-30 mg of bulk tissue yielded co-extracted RNA and DNA. The patients, who had chronic HBV infection, were treatment-naive (untreated). The investigators made TCR beta cDNA from approximately 500 ng total RNA, using a constant-region primer. ARM-PCR, slightly modified, supplied the TCR beta libraries through three nested multiplex PCR rounds. Each of the first two PCR rounds ran approximately 11 cycles with TRBV1-TRBV30 forward and C-beta reverse primers. In TCRdb, the multiplex PCR reads were re-called with MiXCR into one record per CDR3 protein. The sample includes about 96,000 distinct CDR3 sequences, approximately 68% of them seen just once.

The chain joins TRBV6-6 to TRBJ2-7, with 16 bases that match TRBD2. The sequence came from a man in his forties with primary liver carcinoma and hepatitis B virus infection. The sample taken for sequencing was tumor-adjacent normal liver tissue. The CDR3 protein is CASNSSGLAGGPGEQYF. Here the CDR3 DNA reads TGTGCCAGCAATTCATCGGGACTAGCGGGAGGGCCGGGCGAGCAATACTTC.